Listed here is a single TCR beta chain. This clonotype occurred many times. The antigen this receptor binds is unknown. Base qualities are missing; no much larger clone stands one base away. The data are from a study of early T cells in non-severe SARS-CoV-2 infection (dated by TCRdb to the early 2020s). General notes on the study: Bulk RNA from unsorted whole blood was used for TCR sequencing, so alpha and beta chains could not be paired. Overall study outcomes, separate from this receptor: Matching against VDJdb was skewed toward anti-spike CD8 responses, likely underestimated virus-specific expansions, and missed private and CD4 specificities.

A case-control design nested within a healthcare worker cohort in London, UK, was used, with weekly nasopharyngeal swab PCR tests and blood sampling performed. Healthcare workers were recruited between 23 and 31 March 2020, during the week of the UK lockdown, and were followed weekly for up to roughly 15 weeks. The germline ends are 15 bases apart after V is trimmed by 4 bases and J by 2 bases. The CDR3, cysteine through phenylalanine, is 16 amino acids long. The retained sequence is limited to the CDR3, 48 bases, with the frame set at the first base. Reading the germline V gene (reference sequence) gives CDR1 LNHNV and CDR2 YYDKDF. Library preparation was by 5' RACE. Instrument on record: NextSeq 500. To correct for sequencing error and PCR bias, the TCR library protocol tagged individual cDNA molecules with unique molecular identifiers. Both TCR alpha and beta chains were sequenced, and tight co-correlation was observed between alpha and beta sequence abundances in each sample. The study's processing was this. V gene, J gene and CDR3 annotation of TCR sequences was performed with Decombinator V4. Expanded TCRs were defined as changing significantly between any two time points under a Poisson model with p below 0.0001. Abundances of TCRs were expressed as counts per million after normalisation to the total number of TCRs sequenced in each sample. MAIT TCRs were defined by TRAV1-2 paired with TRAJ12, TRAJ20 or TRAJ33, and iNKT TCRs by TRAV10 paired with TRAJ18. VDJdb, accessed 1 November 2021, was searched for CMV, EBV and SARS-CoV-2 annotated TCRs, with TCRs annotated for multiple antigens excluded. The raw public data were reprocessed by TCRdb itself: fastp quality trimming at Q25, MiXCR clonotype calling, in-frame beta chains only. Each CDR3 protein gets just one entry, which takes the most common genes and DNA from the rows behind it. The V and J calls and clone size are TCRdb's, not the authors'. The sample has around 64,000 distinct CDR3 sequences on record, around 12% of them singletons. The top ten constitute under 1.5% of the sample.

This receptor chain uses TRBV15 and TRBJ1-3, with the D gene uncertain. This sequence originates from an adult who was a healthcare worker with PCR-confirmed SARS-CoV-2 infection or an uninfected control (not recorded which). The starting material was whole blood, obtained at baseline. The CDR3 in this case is CATSTKTQPPGNTIYF. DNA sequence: TGTGCCACCAGCACCAAAACACAACCACCTGGAAACACCATATATTTT. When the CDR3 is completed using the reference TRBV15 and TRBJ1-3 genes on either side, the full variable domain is DAMVIQNPRYQVTQFGKPVTLSCSQTLNHNVMYWYQQKSSQAPKLLFHYYDKDFNNEADTPDNFQSRRPNTSFCFLDIRSPGLGDTAMYLCATSTKTQPPGNTIYFGEGSWLTVV.